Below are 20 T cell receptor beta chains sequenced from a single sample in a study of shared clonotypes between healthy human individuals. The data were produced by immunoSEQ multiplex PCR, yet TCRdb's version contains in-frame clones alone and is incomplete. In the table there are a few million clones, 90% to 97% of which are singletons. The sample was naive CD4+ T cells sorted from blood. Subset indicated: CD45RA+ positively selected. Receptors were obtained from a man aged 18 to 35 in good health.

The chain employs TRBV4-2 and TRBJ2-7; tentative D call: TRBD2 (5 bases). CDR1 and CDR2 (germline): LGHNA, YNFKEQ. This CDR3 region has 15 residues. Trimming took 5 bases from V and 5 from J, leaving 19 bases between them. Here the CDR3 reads CASSEGFLGRDEQYF. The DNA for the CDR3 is TGTGCCAGCAGCGAGGGCTTCCTGGGCCGAGACGAGCAGTACTTC.

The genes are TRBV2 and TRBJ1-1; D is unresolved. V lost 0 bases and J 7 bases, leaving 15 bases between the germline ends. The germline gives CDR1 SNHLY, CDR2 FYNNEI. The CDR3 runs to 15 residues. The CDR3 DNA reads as TGTGCCAGCAGTGAAGCGCGGGTCGGGGAGGGTGAAGCTTTCTTT. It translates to CASSEARVGEGEAFF.

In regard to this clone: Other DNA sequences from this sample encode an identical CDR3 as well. The CDR3, as DNA: TGTGCCAGCAGCTTAGCCGGGAATAATTCACCCCTCCACTTT. It specifies CASSLAGNNSPLHF. The chain links TRBV7-2 to TRBJ1-6, with D unresolved. Trimming cost V 0 bases and J 5 bases, with 5 bases left between them. Germline V gene lookup returns CDR1 SGHTA and CDR2 FQGNSA. The CDR3 has 14 residues.

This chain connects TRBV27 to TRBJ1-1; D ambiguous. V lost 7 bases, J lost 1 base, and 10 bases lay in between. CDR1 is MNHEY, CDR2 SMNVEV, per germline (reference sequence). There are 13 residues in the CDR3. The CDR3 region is CASIVEENTEAFF. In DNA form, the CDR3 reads TGTGCCAGCATCGTAGAAGAGAACACTGAAGCTTTCTTT.

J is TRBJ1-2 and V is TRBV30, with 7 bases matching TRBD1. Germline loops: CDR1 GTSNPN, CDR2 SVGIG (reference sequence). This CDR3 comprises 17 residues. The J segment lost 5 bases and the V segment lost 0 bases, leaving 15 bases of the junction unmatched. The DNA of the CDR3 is TGTGCCTGGAGTGTATGGGCAGGGGGAGCGGGGCTATATGGCTACACCTTC. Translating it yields CAWSVWAGGAGLYGYTF.

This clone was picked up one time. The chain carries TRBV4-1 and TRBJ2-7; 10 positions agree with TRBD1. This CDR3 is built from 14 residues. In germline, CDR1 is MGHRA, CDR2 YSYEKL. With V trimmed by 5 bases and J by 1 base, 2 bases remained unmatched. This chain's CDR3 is CASSRGQGSYEQYF. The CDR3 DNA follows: TGCGCCAGCAGCAGGGGACAGGGGTCCTACGAGCAGTACTTC.

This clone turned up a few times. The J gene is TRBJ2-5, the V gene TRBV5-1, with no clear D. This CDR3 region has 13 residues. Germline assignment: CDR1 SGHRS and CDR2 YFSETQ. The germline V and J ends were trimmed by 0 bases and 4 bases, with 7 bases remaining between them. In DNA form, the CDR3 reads TGCGCCAGCAGCTTGGATTGGGGAGAGACCCAGTACTTC. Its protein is CASSLDWGETQYF.

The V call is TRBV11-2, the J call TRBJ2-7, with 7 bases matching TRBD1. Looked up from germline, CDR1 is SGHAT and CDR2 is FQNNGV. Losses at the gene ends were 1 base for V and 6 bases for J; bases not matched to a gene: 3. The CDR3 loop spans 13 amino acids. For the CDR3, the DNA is TGTGCCAGCAGCTTAGGACAGGGATTCGAGCAGTACTTC. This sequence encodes CASSLGQGFEQYF.

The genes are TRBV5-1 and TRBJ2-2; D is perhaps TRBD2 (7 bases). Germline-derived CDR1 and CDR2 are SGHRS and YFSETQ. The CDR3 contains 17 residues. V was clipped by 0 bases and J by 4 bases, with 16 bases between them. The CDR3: CASSLATSGGTTGELFF. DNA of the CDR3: TGCGCCAGCAGCTTGGCGACCTCGGGGGGCACCACCGGGGAGCTGTTTTTT. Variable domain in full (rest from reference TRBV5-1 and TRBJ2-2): KAGVTQTPRYLIKTRGQQVTLSCSPISGHRSVSWYQQTPGQGLQFLFEYFSETQRNKGNFPGRFSGRQFSNSRSEMNVSTLELGDSALYLCASSLATSGGTTGELFFGEGSRLTVL.

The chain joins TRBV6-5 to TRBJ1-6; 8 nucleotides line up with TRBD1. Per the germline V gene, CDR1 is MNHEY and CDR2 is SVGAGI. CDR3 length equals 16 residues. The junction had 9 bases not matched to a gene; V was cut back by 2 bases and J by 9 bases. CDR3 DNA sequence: TGTGCCAGCAGTTACGGGAAACAGGGGGGGAGTTCACCCCTCCACTTT. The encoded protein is CASSYGKQGGSSPLHF.

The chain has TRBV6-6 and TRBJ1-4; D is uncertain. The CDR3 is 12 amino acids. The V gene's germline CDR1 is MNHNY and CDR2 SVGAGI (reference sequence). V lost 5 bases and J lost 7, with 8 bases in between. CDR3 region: CASSKLSEKLFF. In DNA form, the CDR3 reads TGTGCCAGCAGTAAGTTGAGTGAAAAACTGTTTTTT.

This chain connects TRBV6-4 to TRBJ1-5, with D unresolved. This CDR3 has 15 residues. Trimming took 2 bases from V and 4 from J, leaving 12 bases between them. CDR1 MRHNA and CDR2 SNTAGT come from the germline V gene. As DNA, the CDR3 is TGTGCCAGCAGTGACAGGAGGAAGGATAATCAGCCCCAGCATTTT. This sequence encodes CASSDRRKDNQPQHF.

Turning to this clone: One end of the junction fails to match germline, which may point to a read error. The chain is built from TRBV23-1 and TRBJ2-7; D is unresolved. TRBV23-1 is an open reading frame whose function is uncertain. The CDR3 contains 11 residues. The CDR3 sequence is CASRQRHGLPF. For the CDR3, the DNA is TGCGCCAGCAGACAGAGACACGGTCTTCCCTTC.

Here the CDR3 DNA reads TGCGCCAGCAGCCTTAACCGGGACAGAGTTTACGAGCAGTACTTC. This encodes CASSLNRDRVYEQYF. The J gene is TRBJ2-7, the V gene TRBV4-3, with 7 positions matching TRBD1. The CDR3 spans 15 residues. Germline-derived CDR1 and CDR2 are LGHNA and YSLEER. Trimming removed 4 bases from V and 4 bases from J; junction bases left unmatched: 10.

The CDR3 sequence is CAISELAVHNEQFF. As DNA, the CDR3 is TGTGCCATCAGTGAGCTAGCGGTCCACAATGAGCAGTTCTTC. This sequence joins TRBV10-3 and TRBJ2-1, with 7 bases that match TRBD2. Germline values: CDR1 ENHRY, CDR2 SYGVKD. The CDR3 spans 14 residues. V trimming: 2 bases; J trimming: 5 bases; junction bases outside the gene matches: 3.

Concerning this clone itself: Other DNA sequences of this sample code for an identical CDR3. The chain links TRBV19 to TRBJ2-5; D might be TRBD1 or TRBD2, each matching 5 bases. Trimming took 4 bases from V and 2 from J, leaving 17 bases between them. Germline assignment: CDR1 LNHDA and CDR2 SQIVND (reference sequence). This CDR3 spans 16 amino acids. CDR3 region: CASSTTGTSGQETQYF. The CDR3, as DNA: TGTGCCAGTAGTACCACCGGGACCTCGGGGCAAGAGACCCAGTACTTC.

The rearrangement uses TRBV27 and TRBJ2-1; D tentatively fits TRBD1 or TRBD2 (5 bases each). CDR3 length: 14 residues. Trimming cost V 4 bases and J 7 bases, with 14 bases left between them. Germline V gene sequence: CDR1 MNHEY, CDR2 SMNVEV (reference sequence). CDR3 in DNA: TGTGCCAGCAGTTCCCCTACGGGGCATAATGAGCAGTTCTTC. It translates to CASSSPTGHNEQFF.

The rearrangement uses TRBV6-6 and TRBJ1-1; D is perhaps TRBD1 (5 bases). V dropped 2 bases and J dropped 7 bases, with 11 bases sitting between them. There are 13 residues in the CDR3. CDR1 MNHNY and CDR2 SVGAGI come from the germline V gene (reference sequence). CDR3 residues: CASSYGGRFEAFF. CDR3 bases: TGTGCCAGCAGTTACGGGGGGAGGTTTGAAGCTTTCTTT.

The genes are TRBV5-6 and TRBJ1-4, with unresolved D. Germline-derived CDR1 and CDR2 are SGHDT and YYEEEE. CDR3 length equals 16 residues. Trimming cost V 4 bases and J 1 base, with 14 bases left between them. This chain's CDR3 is CASSARRIVTNEKLFF. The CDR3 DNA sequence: TGTGCCAGCAGCGCCAGGAGGATTGTAACTAATGAAAAACTGTTTTTT.

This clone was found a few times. The chain's CDR3 is CASREGARAFF. The CDR3 DNA sequence: TGTGCCAGCAGGGAGGGGGCGAGAGCTTTCTTT. J is TRBJ1-1 and V is TRBV2; 7 bases align to TRBD1. The junction had 5 bases not matched to a gene; V was cut back by 6 bases and J by 10 bases. Germline V gene sequence: CDR1 SNHLY, CDR2 FYNNEI. The CDR3 contains 11 residues.